The present T cell receptor (beta chain) was sequenced within a study of blood T cell repertoires in COVID-19. Study-wide context: There were acute and convalescent COVID-19 samples, and they came from the United States, Italy and Spain. Sources were T cells, B-cell-depleted T cells, or PBMCs; the material itself was cDNA or gDNA.

In the authors' workflow: Reference gene primer amplification yielded estimated nucleated cell counts. The protocol was immunoSEQ multiplex PCR, while the TCRdb copy is restricted to in-frame clones and leaves out a portion. The V and J calls and clone size come from that table; D and trimming were worked out from the DNA. The sample has 150,000 to 200,000 clones; around nine tenths are singletons. Sequenced: peripheral blood. The receptor comes from a man aged 18 to 30 with active or convalescent COVID-19.

This CDR3 is CASTPGAGANVLTF. CDR3 sequence (DNA): TGTGCCAGCACCCCCGGTGCCGGGGCCAACGTCCTGACTTTC. The rearrangement links TRBV25-1 to TRBJ2-6; D uncertain. Trimming pared 7 bases from V and 4 bases from J, leaving 11 bases between. The CDR3 runs 14 residues. Germline V gene lookup returns CDR1 MGHDK and CDR2 SYGVNS.